The T cell receptor beta chain described here comes from a study of blood T cell repertoires in COVID-19. Whole-study context: Spain, Italy and the United States supplied samples that represented acute and convalescent COVID-19. Sources were T cells, B-cell-depleted T cells, or PBMCs; the material itself was cDNA or gDNA.

Per the study methods: From reference gene primer amplification, estimates of nucleated cell counts were derived. Sequencing was performed with immunoSEQ multiplex PCR; in TCRdb, only in-frame clones are kept and a portion is missing. V and J calls and clone size come straight from that table; D and trimming were deduced from the DNA. Of about 150,000 clones in the sample, about 83% were seen once. The junction had 2 bases not matched to a gene; V was cut back by 5 bases and J by 2 bases. The length of the CDR3 is 14 residues. Germline V gene sequence: CDR1 LGHDT, CDR2 YNNKEL (reference sequence). This clonotype was sampled from a woman aged 55 to 70 with COVID-19, enrolled during active disease. The sample consisted of peripheral blood. The rearrangement uses TRBV3-1 (or the pseudogene TRBV3-2) and TRBJ2-3; 9 nucleotides agree with TRBD1. This CDR3 is CASSGQGITDTQYF. CDR3 coding DNA: TGTGCCAGCAGCGGACAGGGGATCACAGATACGCAGTATTTT.